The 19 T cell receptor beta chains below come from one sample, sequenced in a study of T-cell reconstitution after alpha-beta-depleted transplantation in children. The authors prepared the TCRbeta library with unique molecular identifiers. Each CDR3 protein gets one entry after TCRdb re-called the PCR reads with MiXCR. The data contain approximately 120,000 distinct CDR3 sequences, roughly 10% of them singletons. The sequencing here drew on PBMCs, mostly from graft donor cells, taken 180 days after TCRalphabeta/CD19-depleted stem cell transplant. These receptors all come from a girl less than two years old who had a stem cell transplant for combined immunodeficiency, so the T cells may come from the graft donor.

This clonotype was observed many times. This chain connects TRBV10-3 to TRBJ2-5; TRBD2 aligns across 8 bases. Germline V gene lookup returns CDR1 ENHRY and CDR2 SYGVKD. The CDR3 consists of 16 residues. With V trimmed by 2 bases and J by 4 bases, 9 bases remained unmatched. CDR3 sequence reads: CAISEIAGLERETQYF. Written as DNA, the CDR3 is TGTGCCATCAGTGAGATTGCGGGACTAGAGAGAGAGACCCAGTACTTC.

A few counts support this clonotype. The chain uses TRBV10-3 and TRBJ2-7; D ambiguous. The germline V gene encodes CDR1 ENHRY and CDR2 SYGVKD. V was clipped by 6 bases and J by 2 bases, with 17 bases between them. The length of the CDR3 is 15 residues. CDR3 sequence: CAISVIGGGPYEQYF. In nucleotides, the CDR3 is TGTGCCATCAGCGTCATTGGCGGTGGTCCCTACGAGCAGTACTTC.

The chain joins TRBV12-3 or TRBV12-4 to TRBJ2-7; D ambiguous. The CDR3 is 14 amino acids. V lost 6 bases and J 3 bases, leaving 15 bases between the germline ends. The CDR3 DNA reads TGTGCCAGCAGCCTAAGGCCCGGCCGCTACGAGCAGTACTTC. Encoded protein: CASSLRPGRYEQYF.

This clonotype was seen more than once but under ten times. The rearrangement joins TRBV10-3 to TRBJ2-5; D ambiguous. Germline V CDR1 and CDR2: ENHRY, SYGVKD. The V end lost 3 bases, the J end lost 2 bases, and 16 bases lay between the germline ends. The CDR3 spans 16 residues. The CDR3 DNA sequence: TGTGCCATCAGTGACCAAGTGCTGACACAACAAGAGACCCAGTACTTC. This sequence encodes CAISDQVLTQQETQYF.

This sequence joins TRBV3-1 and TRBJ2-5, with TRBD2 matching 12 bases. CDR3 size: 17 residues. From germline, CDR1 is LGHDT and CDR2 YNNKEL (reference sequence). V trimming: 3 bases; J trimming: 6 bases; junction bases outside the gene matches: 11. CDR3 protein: CASSHLFLAGGWKTQYF. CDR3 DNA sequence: TGTGCCAGCAGCCACCTTTTCCTAGCGGGGGGGTGGAAGACCCAGTACTTC.

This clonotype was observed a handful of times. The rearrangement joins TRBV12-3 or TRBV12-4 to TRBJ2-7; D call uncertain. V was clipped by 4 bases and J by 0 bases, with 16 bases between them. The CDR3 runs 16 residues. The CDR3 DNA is TGTGCCAGCAGTTCCCTCATGAACCCTTCCTCCTACGAGCAGTACTTC. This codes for CASSSLMNPSSYEQYF.

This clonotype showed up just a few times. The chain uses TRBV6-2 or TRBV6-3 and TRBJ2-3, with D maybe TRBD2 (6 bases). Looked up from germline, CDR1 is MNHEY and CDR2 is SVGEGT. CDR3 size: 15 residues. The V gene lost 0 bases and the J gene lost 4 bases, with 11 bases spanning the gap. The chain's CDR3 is CASSYSAGSPDTQYF. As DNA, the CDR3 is TGTGCCAGCAGTTACTCGGCGGGGTCCCCAGATACGCAGTATTTT.

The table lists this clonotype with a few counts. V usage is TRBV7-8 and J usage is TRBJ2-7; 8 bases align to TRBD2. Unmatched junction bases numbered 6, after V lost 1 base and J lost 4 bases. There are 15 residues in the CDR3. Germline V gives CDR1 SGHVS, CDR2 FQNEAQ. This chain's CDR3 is CASSLVPGGPYEQYF. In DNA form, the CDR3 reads TGTGCCAGCAGCTTAGTTCCGGGAGGGCCATACGAGCAGTACTTC.

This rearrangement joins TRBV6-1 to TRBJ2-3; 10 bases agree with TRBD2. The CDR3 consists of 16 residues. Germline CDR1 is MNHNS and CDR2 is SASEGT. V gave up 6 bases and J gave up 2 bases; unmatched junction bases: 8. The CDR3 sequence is CASSQLAGAHTDTQYF. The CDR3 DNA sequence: TGTGCCAGCAGCCAGCTAGCGGGGGCTCACACAGATACGCAGTATTTT.

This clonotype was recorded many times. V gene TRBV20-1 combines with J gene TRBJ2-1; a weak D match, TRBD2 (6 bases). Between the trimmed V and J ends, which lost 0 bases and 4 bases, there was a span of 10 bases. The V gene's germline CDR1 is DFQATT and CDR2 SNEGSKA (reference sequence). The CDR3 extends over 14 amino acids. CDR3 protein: CSARDQRGYNEQFF. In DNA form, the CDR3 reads TGCAGTGCTAGAGATCAACGGGGGTACAATGAGCAGTTCTTC.

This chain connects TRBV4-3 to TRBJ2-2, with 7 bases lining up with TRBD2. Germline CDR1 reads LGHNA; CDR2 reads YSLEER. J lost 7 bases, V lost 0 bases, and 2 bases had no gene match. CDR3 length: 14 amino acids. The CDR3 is CASSQEGEGGELFF. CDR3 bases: TGCGCCAGCAGCCAAGAGGGGGAGGGCGGGGAGCTGTTTTTT.

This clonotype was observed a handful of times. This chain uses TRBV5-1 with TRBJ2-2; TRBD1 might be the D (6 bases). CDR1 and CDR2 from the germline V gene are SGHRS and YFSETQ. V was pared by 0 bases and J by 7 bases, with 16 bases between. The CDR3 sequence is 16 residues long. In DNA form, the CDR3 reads TGCGCCAGCAGCTTGGCCCAGGGGTTAAGCGACGGGGAGCTGTTTTTT. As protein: CASSLAQGLSDGELFF.

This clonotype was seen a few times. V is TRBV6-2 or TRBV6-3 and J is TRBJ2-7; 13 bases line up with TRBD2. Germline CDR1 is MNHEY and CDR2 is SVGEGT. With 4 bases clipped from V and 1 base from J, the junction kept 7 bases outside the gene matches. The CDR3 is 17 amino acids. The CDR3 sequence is CASSSRLAGGLSYEQYF. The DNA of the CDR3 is TGTGCCAGCAGTTCTCGACTAGCGGGGGGTCTTTCCTACGAGCAGTACTTC.

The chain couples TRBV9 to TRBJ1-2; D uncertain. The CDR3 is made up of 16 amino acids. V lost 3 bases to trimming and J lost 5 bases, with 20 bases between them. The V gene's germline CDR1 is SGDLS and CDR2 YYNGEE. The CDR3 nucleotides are TGTGCCAGCAGCGGGCTGGACTCCCGCTTGGAGTATGGCTACACCTTC. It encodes CASSGLDSRLEYGYTF. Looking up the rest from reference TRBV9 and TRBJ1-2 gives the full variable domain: DSGVTQTPKHLITATGQRVTLRCSPRSGDLSVYWYQQSLDQGLQFLIQYYNGEERAKGNILERFSAQQFPDLHSELNLSSLELGDSALYFCASSGLDSRLEYGYTFGSGTRLTVV.

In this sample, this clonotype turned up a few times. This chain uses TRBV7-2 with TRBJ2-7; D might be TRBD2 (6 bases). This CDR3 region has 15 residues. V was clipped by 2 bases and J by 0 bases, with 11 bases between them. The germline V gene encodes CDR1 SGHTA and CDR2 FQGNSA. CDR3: CASSLTGLSSYEQYF. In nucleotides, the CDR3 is TGTGCCAGCAGCTTAACGGGACTGAGCTCCTACGAGCAGTACTTC.

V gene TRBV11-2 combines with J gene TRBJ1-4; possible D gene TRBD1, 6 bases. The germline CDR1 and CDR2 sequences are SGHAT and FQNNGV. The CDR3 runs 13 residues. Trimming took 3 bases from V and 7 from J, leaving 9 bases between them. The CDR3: CASSFGGTEKLFF. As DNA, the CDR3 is TGTGCCAGCAGCTTTGGGGGCACTGAAAAACTGTTTTTT.

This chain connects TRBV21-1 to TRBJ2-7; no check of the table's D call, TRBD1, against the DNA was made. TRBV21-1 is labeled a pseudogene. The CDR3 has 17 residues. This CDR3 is CASSKEGRSSNRDEQYF. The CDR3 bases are TGTGCCAGCAGCAAAGAAGGCCGATCCAGTAACAGGGACGAGCAGTACTTC.

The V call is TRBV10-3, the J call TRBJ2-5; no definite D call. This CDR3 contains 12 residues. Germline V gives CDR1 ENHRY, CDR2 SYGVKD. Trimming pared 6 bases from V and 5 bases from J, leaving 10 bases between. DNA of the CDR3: TGTGCCATCAGAGGACCCGAGGAGACCCAGTACTTC. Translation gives CAIRGPEETQYF.

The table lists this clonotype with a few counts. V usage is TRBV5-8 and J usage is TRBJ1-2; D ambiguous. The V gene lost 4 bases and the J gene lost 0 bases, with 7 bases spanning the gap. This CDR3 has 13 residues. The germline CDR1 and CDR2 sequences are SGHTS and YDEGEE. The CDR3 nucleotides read TGTGCCAGCAGCCATGGGGCTAACTATGGCTACACCTTC. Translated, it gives CASSHGANYGYTF.